Listed below are T cell receptor beta chains from one sample, sequenced in a study of long-term antiretroviral therapy in people with HIV. Repertoires were generated with immunoSEQ multiplex PCR, while TCRdb's copy carries only in-frame clones and drops some. The table records tens of thousands of clones, nearly 95% of them present only once. The source material was unsorted PBMCs, sampled roughly 6.3 years after starting antiretroviral therapy. The receptors derive from a woman in her 40s with HIV. The CDR3 runs from the conserved cysteine through the conserved F or W. Each record gives: V gene, J gene, clone size, D gene, CDR3 protein, CDR3 DNA. The D gene is left open where the match is weak. Size values are once, few and many counts, or a class for expanded clones, and some rows have none.

TRBV6-1,TRBJ2-1,NA,TRBD2,CASSESGGQAEQFF,TGTGCCAGCAGTGAGTCGGGGGGGCAAGCTGAGCAGTTCTTC
TRBV10-3,TRBJ2-1,NA,NA,CAIRGALGARGGEQFF,TGTGCCATCAGGGGGGCCCTCGGAGCCCGGGGCGGTGAGCAGTTCTTC
TRBV5-1,TRBJ1-2,NA,TRBD1,CASSTRGQGVNYGYTF,TGCGCCAGCAGCACGAGGGGACAGGGTGTTAACTATGGCTACACCTTC
TRBV6-1,TRBJ2-7,NA,TRBD1,CASRGLTGLPGEQYF,TGTGCCAGCAGGGGATTGACAGGGCTCCCGGGGGAGCAGTACTTC
TRBV30,TRBJ1-5,NA,NA,CAWSVIGGNQPQHF,TGTGCCTGGAGTGTAATCGGAGGCAATCAGCCCCAGCATTTT
TRBV2,TRBJ2-3,NA,NA,CASSGVNADTQYF,TGTGCCTCCTCAGGGGTTAATGCAGATACGCAGTATTTT
TRBV4-1,TRBJ1-2,NA,NA,CASSQVYSVGYGYTF,TGCGCCAGCAGCCAAGTTTATTCCGTTGGCTATGGCTACACCTTC
TRBV7-8,TRBJ1-5,NA,NA,CASSQEVGRQPQHF,TGTGCCAGCAGCCAAGAGGTCGGTCGTCAGCCCCAGCATTTT
TRBV25-1,TRBJ2-3,NA,NA,CASSQAGGAGTDTQYF,TGTGCCAGCAGTCAGGCCGGGGGCGCAGGCACAGATACGCAGTATTTT
TRBV7-2,TRBJ2-5,once,NA,CASSLGIITQETQYF,TGTGCCAGCAGCTTAGGCATCATTACCCAAGAGACCCAGTACTTC
TRBV4-3,TRBJ1-3,NA,NA,CASSQDLPEWQTSGNTIYF,TGCGCCAGCAGCCAAGATTTACCTGAGTGGCAAACCTCTGGAAACACCATATATTTT
TRBV30,TRBJ1-1,once,TRBD1,CAWSVDRGTEAFF,TGTGCCTGGAGTGTAGACAGGGGAACTGAAGCTTTCTTT
TRBV4-1,TRBJ2-2,NA,TRBD1,CASSQDTDRVTGELFF,TGCGCCAGCAGCCAAGATACGGACAGGGTAACCGGGGAGCTGTTTTTT
TRBV19,TRBJ2-4,NA,TRBD1,CASSIGGQGRYIQYF,TGTGCCAGTAGTATTGGAGGACAGGGGAGGTACATTCAGTACTTC
TRBV6-5,TRBJ2-5,NA,NA,CASSRLGGLQETQYF,TGTGCCAGCAGTCGCCTTGGGGGGCTCCAAGAGACCCAGTACTTC
TRBV5-1,TRBJ2-5,NA,TRBD1,CASSVQGPGQETQYF,TGCGCCAGCAGCGTACAGGGGCCCGGCCAAGAGACCCAGTACTTC
TRBV7-2,TRBJ1-2,NA,NA,CASGGTGGGYTF,TGTGCCAGTGGGGGGACGGGAGGAGGCTACACCTTC
TRBV7-6,TRBJ2-7,NA,TRBD2,CASSRSGGYEQYF,TGTGCCAGCAGCCGAAGCGGGGGCTACGAGCAGTACTTC
TRBV7-2,TRBJ1-1,NA,TRBD1,CASSLVGTGDTEAFF,TGTGCCAGCAGCTTAGTCGGCACAGGGGACACTGAAGCTTTCTTT
TRBV9,TRBJ2-5,NA,NA,CASSEGGRQETQYF,TGTGCCAGCAGCGAAGGGGGGCGCCAAGAGACCCAGTACTTC
TRBV7-9,TRBJ1-2,NA,NA,CASSLGPAYGYTF,TGTGCCAGCAGCTTAGGGCCCGCCTATGGCTACACCTTC
TRBV4-3,TRBJ1-1,NA,NA,CASSQDTGTPRGEAFF,TGCGCCAGCAGCCAGGACACCGGGACACCCAGGGGTGAAGCTTTCTTT
TRBV7-2,TRBJ1-5,NA,TRBD1,CASSPRTGGLPQPQHF,TGTGCCAGCAGCCCCAGGACAGGGGGTCTACCGCAGCCCCAGCATTTT
TRBV19,TRBJ1-5,once,NA,CASSIETGNQPQHF,TGTGCCAGTAGTATTGAGACAGGCAATCAGCCCCAGCATTTT
TRBV19,TRBJ2-3,NA,TRBD2,CASSIGRAGGSYSTDTQYF,TGTGCCAGTAGTATAGGCCGAGCGGGGGGGTCCTATAGCACAGATACGCAGTATTTT
TRBV11-2,TRBJ1-1,NA,NA,CASSLDLVKGDSEAFF,TGTGCCAGCAGCTTAGATTTAGTTAAGGGGGATTCTGAAGCTTTCTTT
TRBV10-2,TRBJ1-4,NA,NA,CASSEIGGAPSF,TGCGCCAGCAGTGAAATAGGGGGGGCCCCGAGCTTT
TRBV10-3,TRBJ2-5,once,TRBD2,CAIRPNSGGAETQYF,TGTGCCATCAGGCCCAATAGCGGGGGGGCTGAGACCCAGTACTTC
TRBV11-3,TRBJ2-2,NA,NA,CASSLDVRPGELFF,TGTGCCAGCAGCTTAGATGTGAGGCCCGGGGAGCTGTTTTTT
TRBV5-4,TRBJ2-7,NA,TRBD2,CASSLAAGPSYEQYF,TGTGCCAGCAGCTTGGCAGCGGGGCCCTCCTACGAGCAGTACTTC
TRBV5-6,TRBJ2-5,NA,TRBD2,CASSLDGTSGFQETQYF,TGTGCCAGCAGCTTGGATGGGACTAGCGGATTTCAAGAGACCCAGTACTTC
TRBV10-3,TRBJ2-7,NA,TRBD2,CATAGGDNYEQYF,TGTGCCACCGCGGGGGGCGATAACTACGAGCAGTACTTC
TRBV5-1,TRBJ1-1,NA,TRBD1,CASSLNLGTGVTEAFF,TGCGCCAGCAGCTTAAACCTCGGGACAGGGGTCACTGAAGCTTTCTTT
TRBV19,TRBJ1-1,NA,NA,CASSIGAGEMKTEAFF,TGTGCCAGTAGTATCGGGGCAGGGGAAATGAAAACTGAAGCTTTCTTT
TRBV7-2,TRBJ2-2,NA,NA,CASSQQGTTGELFF,TGTGCCAGCAGCCAACAGGGTACCACCGGGGAGCTGTTTTTT
TRBV7-8,TRBJ2-7,NA,TRBD1,CASSLMTPGQGVEQYF,TGTGCCAGCAGCTTAATGACCCCGGGACAGGGGGTCGAGCAGTACTTC
TRBV11-3,TRBJ1-1,NA,NA,CASSLDSLNTEAFF,TGTGCCAGCAGCTTGGACAGTTTGAACACTGAAGCTTTCTTT
TRBV5-1,TRBJ2-2,once,TRBD1,CASSSRGLNTGELFF,TGCGCCAGCAGCTCCAGGGGGCTGAACACCGGGGAGCTGTTTTTT
TRBV18,TRBJ1-1,NA,NA,CASSTQGKGNTEAFF,TGTGCCAGCTCAACACAGGGTAAGGGGAACACTGAAGCTTTCTTT
TRBV6-1,TRBJ1-4,NA,NA,CATRDTVREKLFF,TGTGCCACCCGGGATACGGTCCGGGAAAAACTGTTTTTT
TRBV7-9,TRBJ1-4,NA,NA,CASSPTSLSGEKLFF,TGTGCCAGCAGCCCCACCTCCCTATCCGGGGAAAAACTGTTTTTT
TRBV2,TRBJ1-2,once,NA,CASSVWTEGYGYTF,TGTGCCAGCAGCGTATGGACAGAAGGGTATGGCTACACCTTC
TRBV10-3,TRBJ1-3,NA,NA,CAISESEGNTIYF,TGTGCCATCAGTGAGTCGGAGGGAAACACCATATATTTT
TRBV11-2,TRBJ2-3,NA,TRBD2,CASSLDGLAGTRTDTQYF,TGTGCCAGCAGCTTAGATGGACTAGCGGGGACCCGCACAGATACGCAGTATTTT
TRBV6-6,TRBJ2-5,NA,NA,CASSYSRETQYF,TGTGCCAGCAGTTACTCACGAGAGACCCAGTACTTC
TRBV28,TRBJ1-2,NA,TRBD1,CASTLAGGVVGYTF,TGTGCCAGCACCCTGGCAGGGGGTGTGGTTGGCTACACCTTC
TRBV4-1,TRBJ1-2,NA,NA,CASSQDQGNYGYTF,TGCGCCAGCAGCCAAGATCAGGGGAACTATGGCTACACCTTC
TRBV5-6,TRBJ1-4,NA,TRBD1,CASSPGQDFATNEKLFF,TGTGCCAGCAGCCCGGGACAGGATTTTGCAACTAATGAAAAACTGTTTTTT